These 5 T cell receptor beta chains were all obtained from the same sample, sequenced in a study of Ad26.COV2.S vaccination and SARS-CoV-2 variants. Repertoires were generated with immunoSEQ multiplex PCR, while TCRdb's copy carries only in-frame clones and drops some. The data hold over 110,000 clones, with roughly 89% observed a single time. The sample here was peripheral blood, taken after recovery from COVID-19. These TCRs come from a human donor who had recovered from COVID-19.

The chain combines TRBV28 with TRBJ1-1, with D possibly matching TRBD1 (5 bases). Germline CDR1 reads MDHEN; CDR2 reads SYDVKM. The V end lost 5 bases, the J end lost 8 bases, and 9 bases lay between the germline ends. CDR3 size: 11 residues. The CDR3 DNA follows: TGTGCCAGCAGTCTGGGACGGGAAGCTTTCTTT. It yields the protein CASSLGREAFF.

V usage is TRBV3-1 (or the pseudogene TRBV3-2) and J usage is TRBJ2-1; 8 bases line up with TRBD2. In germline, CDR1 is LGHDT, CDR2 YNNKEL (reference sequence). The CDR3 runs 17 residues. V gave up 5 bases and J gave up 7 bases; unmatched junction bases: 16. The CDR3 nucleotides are TGTGCCAGCAGCTCAGTGATCCGGGAGGGCCTACAAAATGAGCAGTTCTTC. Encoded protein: CASSSVIREGLQNEQFF.

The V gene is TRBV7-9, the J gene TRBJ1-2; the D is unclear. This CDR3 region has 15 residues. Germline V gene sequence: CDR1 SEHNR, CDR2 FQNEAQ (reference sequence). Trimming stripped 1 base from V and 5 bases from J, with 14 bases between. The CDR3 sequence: CASSLGITERYGYTF. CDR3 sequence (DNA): TGTGCCAGCAGCTTAGGTATAACGGAACGGTATGGCTACACCTTC.

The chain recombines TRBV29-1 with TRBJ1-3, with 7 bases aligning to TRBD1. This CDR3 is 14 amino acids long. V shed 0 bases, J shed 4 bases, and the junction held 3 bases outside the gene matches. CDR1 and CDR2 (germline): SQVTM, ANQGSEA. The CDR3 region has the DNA TGCAGCGTTGAAGACTTGACAGGGGGAAACACCATATATTTT. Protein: CSVEDLTGGNTIYF.

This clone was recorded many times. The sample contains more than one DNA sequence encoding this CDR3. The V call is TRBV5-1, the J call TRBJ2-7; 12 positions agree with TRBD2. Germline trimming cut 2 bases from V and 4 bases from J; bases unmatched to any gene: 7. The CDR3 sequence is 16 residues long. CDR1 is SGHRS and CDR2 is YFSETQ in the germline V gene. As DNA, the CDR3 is TGCGCCAGCAGCTTAGCACCTAGCGGGGGGGCATACGAGCAGTACTTC. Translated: CASSLAPSGGAYEQYF. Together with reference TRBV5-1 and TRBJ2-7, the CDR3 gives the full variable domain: KAGVTQTPRYLIKTRGQQVTLSCSPISGHRSVSWYQQTPGQGLQFLFEYFSETQRNKGNFPGRFSGRQFSNSRSEMNVSTLELGDSALYLCASSLAPSGGAYEQYFGPGTRLTVT.